This T cell receptor beta chain was profiled in a study of cytomegalovirus exposure and HLA in healthy donors (dated by TCRdb to 2016 to 2017). Notes on the research overall: According to a later analysis, the 120 or so validation repertoires were produced on the same platform as the 600 to 850 repertoires of the first cohort. The study aimed to test whether cataloging public T cell receptors could reveal signatures of past pathogen exposure. Along with the roughly 700-subject first cohort, a separate validation cohort of over a hundred different subjects was used. The study combined high-throughput TCR immunosequencing, statistical association of individual TCRs with disease status, and machine learning to predict cytomegalovirus infection status. Study-wide findings and limitations: The authors suggested that the approach could potentially be extended to other disease states and immunological phenotypes. Across donors, most TCR sequences were observed very rarely, whereas some public TCRs were present in many individuals. In vitro tests confirmed that a few of the cytomegalovirus-associated TCR beta chains recognize cytomegalovirus antigens. A later analysis had no HLA typing for the validation cohort, so co-occurrence there was scored across all 110 or so repertoires. In both the original and validation cohorts, the classifier was reported to diagnose cytomegalovirus status with high specificity and sensitivity. A total of fewer than 200 TCR beta chains were listed by the study as associated with cytomegalovirus. Of the cluster scores, roughly 95% were above 0 in a later analysis, which found that TCRs clustered in the first cohort also tended to co-occur in the 95 to 150 validation repertoires.

Separate from the roughly 650-subject first cohort, the validation cohort of 90 to 150 subjects was the group to which the donors belonged. Trimming at the junction amounts to 1 base on V and 2 bases on J, and the germline ends lie 11 bases apart. The CDR3 contains 15 residues, cysteine and phenylalanine counted. Kept here is only the CDR3 DNA, which spans 45 bases and is read in frame from base 1. The germline V gene encodes CDR1 SGHVS and CDR2 FNYEAQ. Points on this clone: Its antigen remains undetermined. Per-base qualities were not stored, and no clone one base away is much larger.

The library was built by means of the immunoSEQ multiplex PCR assay. On the authors' methods: A statistical classification framework was developed to diagnose cytomegalovirus status using the catalog of TCR beta chain sequences. TCRdb retrieved this table from immuneACCESS and kept in-frame rearrangements only. Not all clones are present; in checked studies, unresolved V genes account for under half, and no reason is known for the remainder. D and trimming come from the DNA, and the V and J calls and clone size come from that table. Across this sample there are about 160,000 clones, with about 86% seen only once. 5.7% of the sample comes from the top ten.

Sequenced sample: PBMCs. The receptor chain draws on TRBV7-6 and TRBJ1-1; the D gene cannot be named for sure. The receptor's source is a woman in her 30s in good health and CMV-seronegative. The CDR3 protein is CASSLVWGGNTEAFF. The sequence in DNA is TGTGCCAGCAGCTTAGTTTGGGGAGGCAACACTGAAGCTTTCTTT.